The source of this T cell receptor (beta chain) is a study of blood T cell repertoires in COVID-19. Study details: Both acute and convalescent COVID-19 samples were obtained from the United States, Italy and Spain.

TCRdb's table, derived via immunoSEQ multiplex PCR, lists solely in-frame clones and lacks some. Found here are about 250,000 clones, 86% of them singletons; the top ten hold about 3%. Input material: peripheral blood. The origin of this receptor is a young woman with active or convalescent COVID-19.

The CDR3 spells CSLSGGTAYEQYF. The CDR3 bases are TGCAGCTTGAGCGGGGGGACTGCCTACGAGCAGTACTTC. This chain uses TRBV29-1 with TRBJ2-7; 9 nucleotides align to TRBD2. The CDR3 has 13 amino acids. J was trimmed by 2 bases and V by 8 bases; bases with no gene match: 7. Germline CDR1 SQVTM, CDR2 ANQGSEA.